Each of the 10 T cell receptor beta chains below was sequenced from the same sample in a study of T cell repertoires in cytomegalovirus infection. TCRdb fed the reads into MiXCR, producing one record per CDR3 protein. There are 900,000 to 950,000 distinct CDR3 sequences in the sample; roughly 30% occur only once, and around 15% lies in the top ten. The antigens of these receptors remain unknown. The material sequenced was cultured CD8+ T cells from PBMCs, taken from culture after CMV antigen stimulation. These receptors came from a human donor in good health (CMV status not recorded). Some clones in this sample may be carry-over from other donors' samples.

V gene TRBV6-1 combines with J gene TRBJ2-7, with D unresolved. The V gene's germline CDR1 is MNHNS and CDR2 SASEGT. V was trimmed by 2 bases and J by 2 bases, leaving 7 bases between them. The CDR3 is 13 residues long. The CDR3 region has the DNA TGTGCCAGCAGTGAATGGCAACCCTACGAGCAGTACTTC. Protein sequence: CASSEWQPYEQYF.

This sequence joins TRBV3-1 and TRBJ2-1; 9 nucleotides align to TRBD2. The V gene end was trimmed by 1 base and the J gene end by 1 base; junction bases not matched to a gene: 5. Looked up from germline, CDR1 is LGHDT and CDR2 is YNNKEL (reference sequence). The CDR3 covers 17 residues. CDR3 residues: CASSQVGGGGSYNEQFF. In DNA form, the CDR3 reads TGTGCCAGCAGCCAAGTAGGCGGGGGGGGGTCCTACAATGAGCAGTTCTTC.

This clonotype was observed once. The chain employs TRBV29-1 and TRBJ1-2; D uncertain. Germline V CDR1 and CDR2: SQVTM, ANQGSEA. The ends were cut back, 2 bases at V and 4 bases at J, with 11 bases in the middle. This CDR3 contains 13 residues. The CDR3 loop is CSVEIGPIYGYTF. DNA of the CDR3: TGCAGCGTTGAAATTGGCCCGATCTATGGCTACACCTTC.

This clonotype was counted only a few times. V usage is TRBV28 and J usage is TRBJ2-5, with D possibly matching TRBD1 (6 bases). Germline V gene sequence: CDR1 MDHEN, CDR2 SYDVKM. The CDR3 has 14 amino acids. Trimming pared 5 bases from V and 1 base from J, leaving 11 bases between. In DNA, the CDR3 is TGTGCCAGCAGTCTCAGGACAGTCCAAGAGACCCAGTACTTC. Its translation: CASSLRTVQETQYF.

This sequence joins TRBV12-3 or TRBV12-4 and TRBJ2-7; 9 nucleotides match TRBD2. V was clipped by 4 bases and J by 5 bases; unmatched bases: 3. The CDR3 loop spans 13 amino acids. The CDR3 DNA follows: TGTGCCAGCAGTTCTAGCGGGGCCCACGAGCAGTACGTC. Its protein is CASSSSGAHEQYV.

V and J are TRBV7-8 and TRBJ1-1; D is ambiguous. The CDR3 sequence is 15 residues long. With 3 bases removed from V and 6 bases from J, the gap between germline ends came to 17 bases. The germline V gene has CDR1 SGHVS and CDR2 FQNEAQ. The DNA for the CDR3 is TGTGCCAGCAGCTTCCGGACTAGAAGGTACGCTGAAGCTTTCTTT. Its protein product is CASSFRTRRYAEAFF.

The chain recombines TRBV10-3 with TRBJ1-1; D possibly corresponds to TRBD1 (6 bases). The V and J ends lost 11 bases and 1 base respectively, with 11 bases between them. This CDR3 has 12 residues. The germline gives CDR1 ENHRY, CDR2 SYGVKD. In DNA, the CDR3 is TGTGCCGCCGGGACAACGAACACTGAAGCTTTCTTT. This codes for CAAGTTNTEAFF.

The chain uses TRBV19 and TRBJ2-1; TRBD2 aligns across 7 bases. This CDR3 contains 15 residues. The V gene end was trimmed by 6 bases and the J gene end by 6 bases; junction bases not matched to a gene: 11. CDR1 is LNHDA and CDR2 is SQIVND in the germline V gene (reference sequence). CDR3 region: CASSFAPGLLNEQFF. CDR3 sequence (DNA): TGTGCCAGTAGCTTCGCACCGGGACTACTCAATGAGCAGTTCTTC.

This clonotype was observed many times. The chain links TRBV7-2 to TRBJ1-1, with D unclear. V was trimmed by 6 bases and J by 4 bases, leaving 3 bases between them. CDR1 is SGHTA, CDR2 FQGNSA, per germline. This CDR3 has 10 residues. The CDR3 is CASRFTEAFF. The CDR3 coding sequence is TGTGCCAGCAGATTCACTGAAGCTTTCTTT.

V is TRBV7-3 and J is TRBJ2-2; no clear D. The CDR3 spans 17 residues. Germline CDR1 SGHTA, CDR2 FQGTGA. Trimming cost V 3 bases and J 0 bases, with 14 bases left between them. The CDR3 nucleotides are TGTGCCAGCAGCTTGAACGTGGGATACGCGAACACCGGGGAGCTGTTTTTT. Its protein product is CASSLNVGYANTGELFF.